These 18 T cell receptor beta chains were sequenced from one sample in a study of human T cells and chemical hapten exposure. TCRdb used MiXCR to reprocess the RACE reads, holding one entry per CDR3 protein. The repertoire includes approximately 100,000 distinct CDR3 sequences, approximately 11% of them detected once, and 3.5% sits in the top ten. As for time point: patch test 1, 2 weeks after DPC sensitization. Treatment reported: therapeutic diphenylcyclopropenone sensitization with weekly scalp DPC. Sequencing used whole blood, obtained in connection with sensitization to the hapten diphenylcyclopropenone (DPC). The receptors stem from a woman between 40 and 50 years old with alopecia areata. Some clones in this sample may be carry-over from other donors' samples.

This clonotype occurred a few times. The gene calls are TRBV2 and TRBJ2-6, with D hard to call. CDR1 SNHLY and CDR2 FYNNEI come from the germline V gene. V lost 5 bases and J 2 bases, leaving 10 bases between the germline ends. The CDR3 runs to 15 residues. DNA of the CDR3: TGTGCCAGCAGTCTTGGGTCAGCTGGGGCCAACGTCCTGACTTTC. This encodes CASSLGSAGANVLTF.

This clonotype was counted ten times or more. The J gene is TRBJ1-6, the V gene TRBV7-9; D might be TRBD1 (6 bases). CDR3 size: 15 residues. V gave up 1 base and J gave up 7 bases, with 11 bases separating them. The germline V gene encodes CDR1 SEHNR and CDR2 FQNEAQ (reference sequence). CDR3 sequence (DNA): TGTGCCAGCAGCTTAGGGGGGGCTGGAAATTCACCCCTCCACTTT. This encodes CASSLGGAGNSPLHF.

This clonotype was detected only a few times. The J gene is TRBJ2-7, the V gene TRBV15; TRBD2 might be the D (5 bases). The V gene's germline CDR1 is LNHNV and CDR2 YYDKDF (reference sequence). This CDR3 contains 15 residues. Trimming took off 3 bases at V and 3 bases at J, with 15 bases between the two ends. For the CDR3, the DNA is TGTGCCACCAGCAGGCCGGACTGGGCCCTCTACGAGCAGTACTTC. It is translated as CATSRPDWALYEQYF. Full variable domain (rest looked up from reference TRBV15 and TRBJ2-7): DAMVIQNPRYQVTQFGKPVTLSCSQTLNHNVMYWYQQKSSQAPKLLFHYYDKDFNNEADTPDNFQSRRPNTSFCFLDIRSPGLGDTAMYLCATSRPDWALYEQYFGPGTRLTVT.

This clonotype came up a few times. This chain joins TRBV2 and TRBJ2-5; possible D gene TRBD1, 5 bases. Germline CDR1 and CDR2: SNHLY and FYNNEI. V shed 9 bases and J shed 1 base, with 9 bases lying between them. The CDR3 covers 12 residues. CDR3 sequence: CARGPAQETQYF. DNA of the CDR3: TGTGCCAGGGGGCCAGCCCAAGAGACCCAGTACTTC.

This clonotype was detected ten times or more. This CDR3 is CASSQDRASSSYEQYF. CDR3 nucleotides: TGTGCCAGCAGCCAAGATCGGGCTTCCAGCTCCTACGAGCAGTACTTC. The chain links TRBV4-2 to TRBJ2-7; D not certain. V was cut by 0 bases and J by 0 bases, with 12 bases left in between. Germline V gives CDR1 LGHNA, CDR2 YNFKEQ. The CDR3 extends over 16 amino acids.

The V and J genes are TRBV28 and TRBJ2-1; the D gene is possibly TRBD2 (6 bases). The CDR3 covers 15 residues. The V gene lost 3 bases and the J gene lost 2 bases, with 11 bases spanning the gap. CDR1 is MDHEN, CDR2 SYDVKM, per germline. The CDR3: CASSLGGDAYNEQFF. The CDR3 DNA reads TGTGCCAGCAGTTTGGGCGGGGATGCCTACAATGAGCAGTTCTTC.

This clonotype was found many times. The chain is built from TRBV27 and TRBJ1-1, with 7 bases identical to TRBD1. The germline V gene has CDR1 MNHEY and CDR2 SMNVEV (reference sequence). The CDR3 is made up of 17 amino acids. J was trimmed by 5 bases and V by 2 bases; bases with no gene match: 14. CDR3 loop: CASSLRDLATGSTEAFF. CDR3 sequence (DNA): TGTGCCAGCAGTTTACGGGACTTGGCGACAGGGTCGACTGAAGCTTTCTTT.

The chain links TRBV28 to TRBJ2-4, with D possibly matching TRBD1 (6 bases). Trimming pared 5 bases from V and 7 bases from J, leaving 15 bases between. The CDR3 contains 14 residues. Germline lookup yields CDR1 MDHEN and CDR2 SYDVKM. The CDR3 is CASSRTGFGNIQYF. In DNA, the CDR3 is TGTGCCAGCAGTAGAACAGGGTTCGGGAACATTCAGTACTTC. Filled out from reference TRBV28 and TRBJ2-4, the complete variable domain reads DVKVTQSSRYLVKRTGEKVFLECVQDMDHENMFWYRQDPGLGLRLIYFSYDVKMKEKGDIPEGYSVSREKKERFSLILESASTNQTSMYLCASSRTGFGNIQYFGAGTRLSVL.

This clonotype was detected only a few times. The chain couples TRBV25-1 to TRBJ1-3; no firm D call. This CDR3 comprises 16 residues. V shed 0 bases and J shed 0 bases, with 9 bases lying between them. Germline lookup yields CDR1 MGHDK and CDR2 SYGVNS. The CDR3 bases are TGTGCCAGCAGTGAATATCCAGTCACCTCTGGAAACACCATATATTTT. This translates into CASSEYPVTSGNTIYF.

This clonotype was seen at least ten times. The chain combines TRBV6-5 with TRBJ1-4; D is undetermined. This CDR3 has 12 residues. V was pared by 5 bases and J by 8 bases, with 9 bases between. Germline V gene sequence: CDR1 MNHEY, CDR2 SVGAGI. The chain's CDR3 is CASSVGIEKLFF. CDR3 bases: TGTGCCAGCAGTGTCGGCATAGAAAAACTGTTTTTT.

The V call is TRBV6-5, the J call TRBJ2-7; D tentatively fits TRBD1 or TRBD2 (5 bases each). The V and J ends lost 5 bases and 3 bases respectively, with 17 bases between them. The CDR3 length is 15 residues. Germline V lookup: CDR1 MNHEY, CDR2 SVGAGI. CDR3 region: CASSISPGPNYEQYF. The DNA of the CDR3 is TGTGCCAGCAGTATCTCACCGGGACCCAACTACGAGCAGTACTTC.

This clonotype appeared many times. This sequence joins TRBV12-3 or TRBV12-4 and TRBJ2-7, with 14 positions matching TRBD2. V dropped 3 bases and J dropped 5; count of bases not matched to a gene: 3. This CDR3 region has 15 residues. CDR3 protein: CASSLTSGGAHEQYF. CDR3 bases: TGTGCCAGCAGTTTGACTAGCGGGGGGGCGCACGAGCAGTACTTC.

This clonotype came up many times. The J gene is TRBJ2-2, the V gene TRBV7-2; D unclear. The CDR3 has 14 residues. The V end lost 4 bases, the J end lost 0 bases, and 6 bases lay between the germline ends. Germline assignment: CDR1 SGHTA and CDR2 FQGNSA. CDR3 DNA sequence: TGTGCCAGCAGCTCCTACCCGAACACCGGGGAGCTGTTTTTT. Translation gives CASSSYPNTGELFF. Full variable domain (remainder filled in from reference TRBV7-2 and TRBJ2-2): GAGVSQSPSNKVTEKGKDVELRCDPISGHTALYWYRQSLGQGLEFLIYFQGNSAPDKSGLPSDRFSAERTGGSVSTLTIQRTQQEDSAVYLCASSSYPNTGELFFGEGSRLTVL.

This clonotype came up many times. J is TRBJ2-7 and V is TRBV6-5; TRBD1 might be the D (5 bases). Trimming removed 0 bases at V and 0 bases at J, with 9 bases between. The CDR3 consists of 15 residues. From germline, CDR1 is MNHEY and CDR2 SVGAGI. The CDR3, as DNA: TGTGCCAGCAGTTACTCAGGGGATTCCTCCTACGAGCAGTACTTC. It specifies CASSYSGDSSYEQYF.

This clonotype was seen repeatedly, ten times or more. V usage is TRBV6-1 and J usage is TRBJ2-2, with 14 bases fitting TRBD2. The CDR3 loop spans 15 amino acids. The germline V gene encodes CDR1 MNHNS and CDR2 SASEGT. V was clipped by 11 bases and J by 8 bases; unmatched bases: 10. Here the CDR3 DNA reads TGTGCCCCGAGGGGGGGACTAGCGGGAGCTGGGGAGCTGTTTTTT. Translation: CAPRGGLAGAGELFF.

This clonotype was seen only a few times. This chain joins TRBV6-2 or TRBV6-3 and TRBJ2-1; D not resolved. V was cut by 2 bases and J by 0 bases, with 11 bases left in between. This CDR3 comprises 16 residues. CDR1 is MNHEY, CDR2 SVGEGT, per germline. The CDR3: CASSYRARRSYNEQFF. CDR3 in DNA: TGTGCCAGCAGTTACAGGGCGAGGCGCTCCTACAATGAGCAGTTCTTC.

There are a few counts of this clonotype. The chain couples TRBV10-3 to TRBJ1-5, with D hard to call. With 2 bases removed from V and 2 bases from J, the gap between germline ends came to 13 bases. Germline CDR1 reads ENHRY; CDR2 reads SYGVKD. CDR3 length equals 16 residues. The CDR3 protein is CAISERQPGRNQPQHF. The DNA of the CDR3 is TGTGCCATCAGTGAGAGGCAACCCGGACGCAATCAGCCCCAGCATTTT.

This clonotype was seen more than once but under ten times. The CDR3 here is CASSRAGTGELFF. The CDR3 coding sequence is TGTGCCAGCAGCCGGGCAGGGACGGGGGAGCTGTTTTTT. The V and J genes are TRBV3-1 and TRBJ2-2, with D possibly called TRBD1 or TRBD2 (5 bases each). The germline gives CDR1 LGHDT, CDR2 YNNKEL (reference sequence). The CDR3 runs 13 residues. V was shortened by 4 bases and J by 8 bases, with 11 bases between the two germline ends.